This is a list of T cell receptor beta chains from one sample in a study of blood T cells in healthy people across ages. TCRdb reanalysed the 5' RACE reads using MiXCR and keeps one entry per CDR3 protein. The repertoire consists of roughly 560,000 distinct CDR3 sequences, with about 24% occurring once and the leading ten covering approximately 10%. Another study also made use of these data, one on T cells of mothers and their children.

The sequencing sample was made of blood. The receptors derive from a boy between 10 and 17 years old in good health. CDR3s leave out the opening cysteine and the closing phenylalanine or tryptophan. The order of the fields is V gene, D gene, CDR3 protein. D genes are given only for firm matches.

TRBV28 | - | ASSSLTGTDTQY
TRBV2 | - | ASSELGQDLIEQY
TRBV28 | - | ASSLVGEGEVAKNIQY
TRBV28 | TRBD2 | ASSFLAGTDTQY
TRBV7-2 | - | ASSLYPSPATQY
TRBV3-1 | - | ASSQDRLRETQY
TRBV6-2/TRBV6-3 | TRBD2 | ASSYSGTSDYEQY
TRBV6-2/TRBV6-3 | - | ASSYSRPGKYSNQPQH
TRBV20-1 | TRBD1 | SARDVGTGFSAGYT
TRBV27 | TRBD2 | ASSLLGLAGGNTQY
TRBV6-2/TRBV6-3 | TRBD2 | ASSYTGLAGSVGDTQY
TRBV9 | TRBD2 | ASSPGTSGEYEQY
TRBV4-1 | - | ASSQALQRTYEQY
TRBV12-3/TRBV12-4 | TRBD1 | ASSQTGGAFTEVF